This passage covers 11 T cell receptor beta chains from one sample sequenced in a study of cytomegalovirus exposure and HLA in healthy donors. Repertoires were generated with immunoSEQ multiplex PCR, while TCRdb's copy carries only in-frame clones and drops some. This table has 68,000 or so clones, roughly 97% appearing once. The sequencing sample was made of PBMCs. These receptors came from a man between 18 and 29 years old in good health and CMV-seronegative.

The chain uses TRBV9 and TRBJ2-6, with TRBD1 matching over 9 bases. The CDR3 length is 17 residues. Per germline, CDR1 SGDLS and CDR2 YYNGEE. V gave up 0 bases and J gave up 3 bases; unmatched junction bases: 4. The CDR3 here is CASSVGGQGSGANVLTF. CDR3 DNA sequence: TGTGCCAGCAGCGTAGGGGGACAGGGTAGTGGGGCCAACGTCCTGACTTTC.

This chain uses TRBV14 with TRBJ1-2; D is uncertain. Germline V CDR1 and CDR2: SGHDN, FVKESK. The V and J ends lost 0 bases and 2 bases respectively, with 10 bases between them. This CDR3 has 15 residues. The CDR3 DNA is TGTGCCAGCAGCCAAGATTTGCGAGGGAACTATGGCTACACCTTC. This encodes CASSQDLRGNYGYTF.

V and J are TRBV27 and TRBJ1-4; D unclear. The V gene lost 3 bases and the J gene lost 8 bases, with 13 bases spanning the gap. The V gene's germline CDR1 is MNHEY and CDR2 SMNVEV (reference sequence). This CDR3 contains 14 residues. CDR3 bases: TGTGCCAGCAGTTTTCGGGAGGATAGGGAAAAACTGTTTTTT. Amino acid sequence: CASSFREDREKLFF.

V gene TRBV7-9 combines with J gene TRBJ1-4, with a possible D match to TRBD1 (6 bases). Per the germline V gene, CDR1 is SEHNR and CDR2 is FQNEAQ (reference sequence). This CDR3 contains 13 residues. V lost 4 bases, J lost 8 bases, and 11 bases lay in between. The chain's CDR3 is CASSSGAREKLFF. CDR3 sequence (DNA): TGTGCCAGCAGCTCAGGGGCGAGGGAAAAACTGTTTTTT. Full variable domain (rest looked up from reference TRBV7-9 and TRBJ1-4): DTGVSQNPRHKITKRGQNVTFRCDPISEHNRLYWYRQTLGQGPEFLTYFQNEAQLEKSRLLSDRFSAERPKGSFSTLEIQRTEQGDSAMYLCASSSGAREKLFFGSGTQLSVL.

V gene TRBV4-1 combines with J gene TRBJ1-1; D ambiguous. The CDR3 is 13 amino acids. Germline-derived CDR1 and CDR2 are MGHRA and YSYEKL. Trimming shortened V by 8 bases and J by 1 base, and 11 bases separated the two germline ends. The CDR3 DNA reads TGCGCCAGCCGGAGAGGCGAGAACACTGAAGCTTTCTTT. Encoded protein: CASRRGENTEAFF.

The chain recombines TRBV2 with TRBJ2-4; 7 bases map to TRBD1. Looked up from germline, CDR1 is SNHLY and CDR2 is FYNNEI. Trimming removed 6 bases from V and 3 bases from J; junction bases left unmatched: 11. The CDR3 has 16 residues. CDR3 in amino acids: CASRTYRDSLKNIQYF. As DNA, the CDR3 is TGTGCCAGCAGGACATACCGGGACAGTCTCAAAAACATTCAGTACTTC.

The chain couples TRBV5-4 to TRBJ2-3, with 9 bases fitting TRBD1. The CDR3 is made up of 15 amino acids. CDR1 is SGHNT and CDR2 is YYREEE in the germline V gene (reference sequence). V gave up 4 bases and J gave up 5 bases; unmatched junction bases: 8. The CDR3 nucleotides are TGTGCCAGCAGCCTACAGGGGGCGCTTGTAGATACGCAGTATTTT. Its translation is CASSLQGALVDTQYF.

The chain links TRBV6-4 to TRBJ1-3; D unresolved. The V end lost 4 bases, the J end lost 4 bases, and 11 bases lay between the germline ends. The CDR3 runs to 14 residues. The germline CDR1 and CDR2 sequences are MRHNA and SNTAGT. The CDR3, as DNA: TGTGCCAGCAGTGGGTGCGGGAGAGGAAACACCATATATTTT. Its protein product is CASSGCGRGNTIYF.

The V call is TRBV27, the J call TRBJ1-1; 11 bases are a match to TRBD1. Trimming at V came to 3 bases and at J to 1 base, leaving 1 base not matched to a gene. CDR3 size: 15 residues. Germline V CDR1 and CDR2: MNHEY, SMNVEV (reference sequence). DNA of the CDR3: TGTGCCAGCAGTTTTGGGACAGGGGGGAACACTGAAGCTTTCTTT. It yields the protein CASSFGTGGNTEAFF.

This clone has just a few counts. This chain uses TRBV29-1 with TRBJ1-1, with no clear D. Germline V lookup: CDR1 SQVTM, CDR2 ANQGSEA. CDR3 length: 10 amino acids. V lost 7 bases and J lost 7, with 10 bases in between. CDR3 nucleotide sequence: TGCAGCGCGAGTACCCGTGAAGCTTTCTTT. Protein: CSASTREAFF.

The chain combines TRBV14 with TRBJ2-7; 9 nucleotides align to TRBD1. The CDR3 is 15 residues long. J lost 4 bases, V lost 1 base, and 5 bases had no gene match. CDR1 SGHDN and CDR2 FVKESK come from the germline V gene. The CDR3 nucleotides read TGTGCCAGCAGCCAAGGGGACAGGGCTTTATACGAGCAGTACTTC. This encodes CASSQGDRALYEQYF.